The present T cell receptor beta chain was sequenced within a study of blood T cells in healthy people across ages. With 2 bases removed from V and 2 bases from J, the gap between germline ends came to 13 bases. CDR3 length equals 15 residues. Germline V lookup: CDR1 PRHDT, CDR2 FYEKMQ (reference sequence). A second 7 to 11 cycle PCR used barcoded and J-beta primers. Via MiXCR, TCRdb re-called the 5' RACE reads, giving one row per CDR3 protein. The sample lists roughly 800,000 distinct CDR3 sequences, about 55% occurring once. The receptor was derived from a man aged 80 or over in good health. The chain employs TRBV13 and TRBJ2-7, with D perhaps TRBD1 (6 bases). The sample was blood. This CDR3 reads CASSLNTGYPYEQYF. The CDR3 DNA sequence: TGTGCCAGCAGCTTAAATACAGGGTACCCCTACGAGCAGTACTTC.